Shown below are 29 T cell receptor beta chains from a single sample sequenced in a study of blood T cell repertoires in COVID-19. Assay used: immunoSEQ multiplex PCR; TCRdb lists only in-frame clones, some missing. The sample yields about 290,000 clones, roughly 80% seen once. The sequencing input was peripheral blood. These receptors were obtained from a woman between 45 and 60 years old with active or convalescent COVID-19.

The chain uses TRBV5-1 and TRBJ1-6; weak D call: TRBD1 (5 bases). Germline V gene sequence: CDR1 SGHRS, CDR2 YFSETQ. The V end lost 4 bases, the J end lost 6 bases, and 17 bases lay between the germline ends. The CDR3 runs 16 residues. In DNA form, the CDR3 reads TGCGCCAGCAGCCCCGGGACTACTCAGCCTAATTCACCCCTCCACTTT. Its translation is CASSPGTTQPNSPLHF.

This clone was detected many times. The V call is TRBV7-2, the J call TRBJ2-1; 7 bases fit TRBD2. The V gene's germline CDR1 is SGHTA and CDR2 FQGNSA. V trimming: 3 bases; J trimming: 9 bases; junction bases outside the gene matches: 8. CDR3 length: 14 residues. The chain's CDR3 is CASSLGNSGGEQFF. In nucleotides, the CDR3 is TGTGCCAGCAGCTTGGGGAACTCGGGAGGTGAGCAGTTCTTC.

The CDR3 nucleotides are TGTGCCAGTAGTACAGGGTGGGCAGCGAACACCGGGGAGCTGTTTTTT. It is translated as CASSTGWAANTGELFF. This sequence joins TRBV19 and TRBJ2-2; a possible D gene is TRBD1 (5 bases). The CDR3 runs 16 residues. In germline, CDR1 is LNHDA, CDR2 SQIVND (reference sequence). Trimming took off 4 bases at V and 0 bases at J, with 12 bases between the two ends.

This sequence joins TRBV7-8 and TRBJ1-2; 10 bases agree with TRBD1. Germline-derived CDR1 and CDR2 are SGHVS and FQNEAQ. J gave up 4 bases and V 2 bases, and 13 bases lay outside the gene matches. CDR3 length equals 18 residues. This chain's CDR3 is CASSLLTTGTGAIYGYTF. The CDR3 region has the DNA TGTGCCAGCAGCTTATTAACTACCGGGACAGGGGCTATCTATGGCTACACCTTC.

The J gene is TRBJ1-4, the V gene TRBV28; D gene unclear. The germline CDR1 and CDR2 sequences are MDHEN and SYDVKM. Trimming removed 7 bases from V and 8 bases from J, with 17 bases in between. This CDR3 region has 14 residues. CDR3 in amino acids: CASTDSGVREKLFF. For the CDR3, the DNA is TGTGCCAGCACCGACTCCGGAGTTCGGGAAAAACTGTTTTTT.

The genes are TRBV10-3 and TRBJ2-3; 7 nucleotides align to TRBD2. The J segment lost 0 bases and the V segment lost 6 bases, leaving 6 bases of the junction unmatched. There are 15 residues in the CDR3. Germline V gene data show CDR1 as ENHRY and CDR2 as SYGVKD. CDR3: CAIRDTSASTDTQYF. The DNA for the CDR3 is TGTGCCATCAGGGATACTAGCGCAAGCACAGATACGCAGTATTTT.

This clone occurred once. The rearrangement joins TRBV28 to TRBJ2-1; TRBD2 matches 11 bases. This CDR3 has 16 amino acids. CDR1 is MDHEN and CDR2 is SYDVKM in the germline V gene. Trimming took 6 bases from V and 4 from J; bases not matched to a gene: 8. CDR3 in amino acids: CASRLFRTSGYNEQFF. CDR3 coding DNA: TGTGCCAGCAGGCTATTCCGGACTAGCGGGTACAATGAGCAGTTCTTC.

This chain joins TRBV27 and TRBJ1-1; 7 bases are a match to TRBD1. V trimming: 6 bases; J trimming: 11 bases; junction bases outside the gene matches: 21. Looked up from germline, CDR1 is MNHEY and CDR2 is SMNVEV (reference sequence). This CDR3 is 16 amino acids long. This chain's CDR3 is CASSPIFRLRQGMAFF. The CDR3 DNA sequence: TGTGCCAGCAGCCCAATATTCCGCCTTCGACAGGGTATGGCTTTCTTT.

The chain employs TRBV5-1 and TRBJ2-1, with 10 bases matching TRBD2. V lost 1 base and J lost 3; bases outside the gene matches: 1. The CDR3 consists of 15 residues. The V gene's germline CDR1 is SGHRS and CDR2 YFSETQ. The CDR3 is CASSLTSGDYNEQFF. In DNA form, the CDR3 reads TGCGCCAGCAGCTTGACTAGCGGGGACTACAATGAGCAGTTCTTC.

The table lists this clone with a count of one. The chain employs TRBV3-1 (or the pseudogene TRBV3-2) and TRBJ1-3, with 9 bases lining up with TRBD1. Germline CDR1 reads LGHDT; CDR2 reads YNNKEL (reference sequence). V dropped 4 bases and J dropped 2; count of bases not matched to a gene: 15. The CDR3 runs to 19 residues. CDR3 nucleotide sequence: TGTGCCAGCAGCCCGTCGCCGGGACAGGGAATTAATCCTGGAAACACCATATATTTT. Protein: CASSPSPGQGINPGNTIYF.

This clone was detected once. This chain connects TRBV2 to TRBJ1-2, with TRBD1 matching 8 bases. The CDR3 is 14 residues long. V dropped 6 bases and J dropped 3; count of bases not matched to a gene: 6. The germline CDR1 and CDR2 sequences are SNHLY and FYNNEI. In DNA, the CDR3 is TGTGCCAGCAGGGACAGGGTCGGGCACTATGGCTACACCTTC. It translates to CASRDRVGHYGYTF. The full variable domain, with the rest looked up from reference TRBV2 and TRBJ1-2, is EPEVTQTPSHQVTQMGQEVILRCVPISNHLYFYWYRQILGQKVEFLVSFYNNEISEKSEIFDDQFSVERPDGSNFTLKIRSTKLEDSAMYFCASRDRVGHYGYTFGSGTRLTVV.

The CDR3 DNA reads as TGTGCCAGCAGCCACAGACTAGCGGGGAATGAGCAGTTCTTC. The encoded protein is CASSHRLAGNEQFF. The chain combines TRBV14 with TRBJ2-1, with 11 bases matching TRBD2. V lost 3 bases and J lost 7; bases outside the gene matches: 2. The CDR3 extends over 14 amino acids. In germline, CDR1 is SGHDN, CDR2 FVKESK.

This chain joins TRBV5-1 and TRBJ2-2; possible D gene TRBD1, 6 bases. Germline CDR1 and CDR2: SGHRS and YFSETQ. This CDR3 spans 14 amino acids. Trimming removed 2 bases at V and 4 bases at J, with 9 bases between. Written as DNA, the CDR3 is TGCGCCAGCAGCTTTTCGACAGGCACCGGGGAGCTGTTTTTT. Translated, it gives CASSFSTGTGELFF.

This chain connects TRBV6-4 to TRBJ2-2, with a tentative D call TRBD2 (6 bases). The germline CDR1 and CDR2 sequences are MRHNA and SNTAGT. This CDR3 is built from 14 residues. Trimming stripped 10 bases from V and 4 bases from J, with 16 bases between. The CDR3 nucleotides read TGTGCCACCGCCCGCGAGGAGGGCACCGGGGAGCTGTTTTTT. Its protein is CATAREEGTGELFF.

This clone was seen just once. This chain connects TRBV5-8 to TRBJ1-1; maybe TRBD1 (6 bases). From germline, CDR1 is SGHTS and CDR2 YDEGEE. There are 14 residues in the CDR3. Trimming left V 5 bases short and J 5 bases short, with 16 bases between. The CDR3 coding sequence is TGTGCCAGCAGTTCCATCAGGGGCCGGACTGAAGCTTTCTTT. Protein: CASSSIRGRTEAFF.

This clone is a singleton in its sample. The gene calls are TRBV7-9 and TRBJ1-2; TRBD1 might be the D (5 bases). The CDR3 runs 14 residues. Trimming stripped 4 bases from V and 4 bases from J, with 13 bases between. In germline, CDR1 is SEHNR, CDR2 FQNEAQ (reference sequence). For the CDR3, the DNA is TGTGCCAGCAGCTGGGGGACTGGGGGCTATGGCTACACCTTC. It translates to CASSWGTGGYGYTF.

CDR3 loop: CASSGQGSTEAFF. The CDR3 coding sequence is TGTGCCAGTAGCGGACAGGGAAGCACTGAAGCTTTCTTT. This rearrangement joins TRBV19 to TRBJ1-1; TRBD1 aligns across 8 bases. The CDR3 loop spans 13 amino acids. Germline V gene lookup returns CDR1 LNHDA and CDR2 SQIVND (reference sequence). The trim removed 6 bases at V and 4 bases at J, leaving 4 bases unmatched.

The chain couples TRBV7-8 to TRBJ2-7, with 9 nucleotides matching TRBD1. CDR1 is SGHVS, CDR2 FQNEAQ, per germline. V was pared by 5 bases and J by 7 bases, with 9 bases of the junction left unmatched. The CDR3 spans 14 residues. CDR3 sequence (DNA): TGTGCCAGCAGCCCGCGGGACAGGGTGGAAGAGCAGTACTTC. Encoded protein: CASSPRDRVEEQYF. Looking up the rest from reference TRBV7-8 and TRBJ2-7 gives the full variable domain: GAGVSQSPRYKVAKRGQDVALRCDPISGHVSLFWYQQALGQGPEFLTYFQNEAQLDKSGLPSDRFFAERPEGSVSTLKIQRTQQEDSAVYLCASSPRDRVEEQYFGPGTRLTVT.

This chain links TRBV3-1 (or the pseudogene TRBV3-2) with TRBJ2-1, with D perhaps TRBD1 (7 bases). There are 15 residues in the CDR3. CDR1 and CDR2 (germline): LGHDT, YNNKEL (reference sequence). The germline V and J ends were trimmed by 2 bases and 2 bases, with 10 bases remaining between them. In nucleotides, the CDR3 is TGTGCCAGCAGCCAACGCAGGGGGGCCTACAATGAGCAGTTCTTC. Translated: CASSQRRGAYNEQFF.

This rearrangement joins TRBV7-6 to TRBJ1-5, with TRBD1 identical over 7 bases. There are 15 residues in the CDR3. Unmatched junction bases numbered 6, after V lost 2 bases and J lost 5 bases. Germline V gives CDR1 SGHVS, CDR2 FNYEAQ. CDR3 nucleotide sequence: TGTGCCAGCAGCTTAAGGGCAGGGGGTGATCAGCCCCAGCATTTT. This codes for CASSLRAGGDQPQHF.

The chain has TRBV14 and TRBJ2-2; maybe TRBD1 (6 bases). The V end lost 3 bases, the J end lost 6 bases, and 17 bases lay between the germline ends. The germline V gene encodes CDR1 SGHDN and CDR2 FVKESK. The CDR3 runs to 16 residues. This chain's CDR3 is CASSQLGGVGSGELFF. CDR3 sequence (DNA): TGTGCCAGCAGCCAGCTAGGGGGAGTCGGGTCCGGGGAGCTGTTTTTT.

This sequence joins TRBV19 and TRBJ1-1; perhaps TRBD1 as D (6 bases). The CDR3 is 15 amino acids. Germline-derived CDR1 and CDR2 are LNHDA and SQIVND (reference sequence). Trimming removed 5 bases at V and 4 bases at J, with 17 bases between. The DNA of the CDR3 is TGTGCCAGTAGTCCCTACAGGGTTTTTGGCACTGAAGCTTTCTTT. Its protein is CASSPYRVFGTEAFF. Full variable domain (outside the CDR3, taken from reference TRBV19 and TRBJ1-1): DGGITQSPKYLFRKEGQNVTLSCEQNLNHDAMYWYRQDPGQGLRLIYYSQIVNDFQKGDIAEGYSVSREKKESFPLTVTSAQKNPTAFYLCASSPYRVFGTEAFFGQGTRLTVV.

This chain links TRBV3-1 (or the pseudogene TRBV3-2) with TRBJ2-7, with D possibly matching TRBD1 (6 bases). CDR3 size: 15 residues. V shed 4 bases and J shed 0 bases, with 13 bases lying between them. Germline V gives CDR1 LGHDT, CDR2 YNNKEL (reference sequence). The CDR3 loop is CASSPPGQSSYEQYF. The CDR3 bases are TGTGCCAGCAGCCCCCCCGGACAGAGCTCCTACGAGCAGTACTTC.

V is TRBV7-2 and J is TRBJ2-5; 8 bases are a match to TRBD2. The CDR3 covers 14 residues. Germline trimming cut 5 bases from V and 0 bases from J; bases unmatched to any gene: 2. From germline, CDR1 is SGHTA and CDR2 FQGNSA. The CDR3 sequence: CASSRGGYQETQYF. The CDR3 DNA reads as TGTGCCAGCAGCCGCGGGGGGTACCAAGAGACCCAGTACTTC.

V gene TRBV27 combines with J gene TRBJ2-5; the D gene is possibly TRBD1 (6 bases). CDR1 is MNHEY and CDR2 is SMNVEV in the germline V gene (reference sequence). Trimming cost V 0 bases and J 9 bases, with 11 bases left between them. This CDR3 is built from 13 residues. In nucleotides, the CDR3 is TGTGCCAGCAGTTTATCTGCCCACAGGGCCCAGTACTTC. It is translated as CASSLSAHRAQYF.

Regarding this clone: Other nucleotide sequences in the sample specify the same CDR3. The chain is built from TRBV28 and TRBJ1-1; TRBD1 matches at 8 bases. V trimming: 4 bases; J trimming: 0 bases; junction bases outside the gene matches: 1. CDR3 length: 14 residues. Germline-derived CDR1 and CDR2 are MDHEN and SYDVKM. As DNA, the CDR3 is TGTGCCAGCAGTTCAGGGGGCCTGAACACTGAAGCTTTCTTT. Amino acids: CASSSGGLNTEAFF. Full variable domain (remainder filled in from reference TRBV28 and TRBJ1-1): DVKVTQSSRYLVKRTGEKVFLECVQDMDHENMFWYRQDPGLGLRLIYFSYDVKMKEKGDIPEGYSVSREKKERFSLILESASTNQTSMYLCASSSGGLNTEAFFGQGTRLTVV.

This clone was seen only once. The gene calls are TRBV11-2 and TRBJ2-5; the D is unclear. The germline gives CDR1 SGHAT, CDR2 FQNNGV. The CDR3 totals 12 residues. V was trimmed by 5 bases and J by 2 bases, leaving 6 bases between them. In DNA, the CDR3 is TGTGCCAGCAGCCCCCTTCAAGAGACCCAGTACTTC. Translation gives CASSPLQETQYF. Full variable domain (rest looked up from reference TRBV11-2 and TRBJ2-5): EAGVAQSPRYKIIEKRQSVAFWCNPISGHATLYWYQQILGQGPKLLIQFQNNGVVDDSQLPKDRFSAERLKGVDSTLKIQPAKLEDSAVYLCASSPLQETQYFGPGTRLLVL.

The rearrangement links TRBV28 to TRBJ1-6; D is perhaps TRBD1 (5 bases). V lost 5 bases to trimming and J lost 10 bases, with 9 bases between them. The germline V gene has CDR1 MDHEN and CDR2 SYDVKM. The CDR3 is 12 amino acids. The CDR3 here is CASSLRESPLHF. DNA for the CDR3: TGTGCCAGCAGTCTCAGGGAATCACCCCTCCACTTT.

This chain links TRBV2 with TRBJ1-2, with D possibly TRBD1 on 5 matching bases. CDR1 and CDR2 (germline): SNHLY, FYNNEI. Deletions cut 1 base from V and 1 base from J, with 10 bases between. The CDR3 totals 15 residues. The CDR3 DNA follows: TGTGCCAGCAGTGAAGGGGGGGGATTTAACTATGGCTACACCTTC. This sequence encodes CASSEGGGFNYGYTF. The whole variable domain, remainder taken from reference TRBV2 and TRBJ1-2, is EPEVTQTPSHQVTQMGQEVILRCVPISNHLYFYWYRQILGQKVEFLVSFYNNEISEKSEIFDDQFSVERPDGSNFTLKIRSTKLEDSAMYFCASSEGGGFNYGYTFGSGTRLTVV.